This passage covers 24 T cell receptor beta chains from one sample sequenced in a study of blood T cell repertoires in COVID-19. Repertoires were generated with immunoSEQ multiplex PCR, while TCRdb's copy carries only in-frame clones and drops some. The data contain tens of thousands of clones, 90% to 95% of them singletons. The specimen sequenced was peripheral blood. The origin of the receptors is a man between 65 and 85 years old with active COVID-19.

V is TRBV12-3 or TRBV12-4 and J is TRBJ1-1; no firm D call. This CDR3 contains 12 residues. The V end was cut by 6 bases, the J end by 6 bases, with 11 bases between. CDR3 bases: TGTGCCAGCAGCTTCTACCCCGCTGAAGCTTTCTTT. This encodes CASSFYPAEAFF.

V gene TRBV5-4 combines with J gene TRBJ2-5; TRBD2 agrees at 7 bases. This CDR3 has 13 amino acids. V gave up 2 bases and J gave up 3 bases; unmatched junction bases: 1. Germline values: CDR1 SGHNT, CDR2 YYREEE (reference sequence). CDR3 amino acids: CASSFGLEETQYF. In DNA form, the CDR3 reads TGTGCCAGCAGCTTCGGACTAGAAGAGACCCAGTACTTC. The full variable domain, with the rest looked up from reference TRBV5-4 and TRBJ2-5, is ETGVTQSPTHLIKTRGQQVTLRCSSQSGHNTVSWYQQALGQGPQFIFQYYREEENGRGNFPPRFSGLQFPNYSSELNVNALELDDSALYLCASSFGLEETQYFGPGTRLLVL.

This chain joins TRBV27 and TRBJ1-5, with 9 bases identical to TRBD1. The CDR3 loop spans 17 amino acids. CDR1 and CDR2 from the germline V gene are MNHEY and SMNVEV (reference sequence). V lost 1 base to trimming and J lost 6 bases; unmatched junction nucleotides: 10. CDR3 nucleotides: TGTGCCAGCAGTTTATTTGGGGACAGGGTCTTTGCTCAGCCCCAGCATTTT. This translates into CASSLFGDRVFAQPQHF.

This sequence joins TRBV10-3 and TRBJ1-2; D is possibly TRBD1 (5 bases). Germline CDR1 and CDR2: ENHRY and SYGVKD. The CDR3 has 14 amino acids. The V end was cut by 2 bases, the J end by 4 bases, with 11 bases between. CDR3 residues: CAISESPDSYGYTF. Here the CDR3 DNA reads TGTGCCATCAGTGAGAGTCCTGACAGCTATGGCTACACCTTC.

The chain uses TRBV9 and TRBJ2-7, with D tentatively TRBD1 (5 bases). The CDR3 spans 14 residues. The ends were cut back, 0 bases at V and 7 bases at J, with 14 bases in the middle. Germline V lookup: CDR1 SGDLS, CDR2 YYNGEE. CDR3 sequence reads: CASSVGAGPLEQYF. The CDR3 DNA is TGTGCCAGCAGCGTAGGCGCAGGGCCGCTGGAGCAGTACTTC.

This chain joins TRBV28 and TRBJ2-7; 10 bases agree with TRBD1. The CDR3 consists of 15 residues. From germline, CDR1 is MDHEN and CDR2 SYDVKM. With 6 bases clipped from V and 3 bases from J, the junction kept 8 bases outside the gene matches. CDR3 in amino acids: CASSQPGQGIYEQYF. The DNA of the CDR3 is TGTGCCAGCAGCCAGCCGGGACAGGGGATCTACGAGCAGTACTTC.

This rearrangement joins TRBV9 to TRBJ2-1; 7 bases map to TRBD2. Losses at the gene ends were 0 bases for V and 12 bases for J; bases not matched to a gene: 6. The CDR3 is made up of 13 amino acids. Germline CDR1 is SGDLS and CDR2 is YYNGEE. DNA of the CDR3: TGTGCCAGCAGCGTAGTTAGCGCGGGAGTGCAGTTCTTC. Protein product: CASSVVSAGVQFF.

The V gene is TRBV7-2, the J gene TRBJ1-5; D uncertain. The CDR3 extends over 16 amino acids. Trimming stripped 1 base from V and 0 bases from J, with 10 bases between. Germline CDR1 and CDR2: SGHTA and FQGNSA. CDR3 bases: TGTGCCAGCAGCTTAGTGGGCGTATATAGCAATCAGCCCCAGCATTTT. Translated: CASSLVGVYSNQPQHF.

The genes are TRBV18 and TRBJ2-5; no firm D call. The ends were cut back, 4 bases at V and 3 bases at J, with 9 bases in the middle. The germline CDR1 and CDR2 sequences are KGHSH and LQKENI. The CDR3 is made up of 13 amino acids. The CDR3 spells CASSREVEETQYF. The CDR3, as DNA: TGTGCCAGCTCACGAGAAGTTGAAGAGACCCAGTACTTC.

The J gene is TRBJ2-3, the V gene TRBV2, with D unclear. Trimming took off 2 bases at V and 3 bases at J, with 6 bases between the two ends. The germline CDR1 and CDR2 sequences are SNHLY and FYNNEI. The CDR3 runs to 13 residues. As DNA, the CDR3 is TGTGCCAGCAGTGAATGGGCTACAGATACGCAGTATTTT. This codes for CASSEWATDTQYF.

This clone was seen a few times. V usage is TRBV28 and J usage is TRBJ1-2; D possibly corresponds to TRBD1 (6 bases). Germline CDR1 reads MDHEN; CDR2 reads SYDVKM. The CDR3 totals 16 residues. V lost 2 bases, J lost 6 bases, and 19 bases lay in between. CDR3 coding DNA: TGTGCCAGCAGTTTAAATCTGTGGTGGCAGGGGAATGGCTACACCTTC. Protein sequence: CASSLNLWWQGNGYTF.

V and J are TRBV28 and TRBJ1-1, with no clear D. CDR1 and CDR2 (germline): MDHEN, SYDVKM. Trimming took off 5 bases at V and 11 bases at J, with 18 bases between the two ends. The CDR3 runs 13 residues. The CDR3 protein is CASSLDLLADAFF. CDR3 coding DNA: TGTGCCAGCAGTCTGGACTTGCTTGCAGACGCTTTCTTT.

The rearrangement joins TRBV7-2 to TRBJ1-2, with 7 bases identical to TRBD1. Germline V gene lookup returns CDR1 SGHTA and CDR2 FQGNSA. Trimming removed 0 bases from V and 0 bases from J; junction bases left unmatched: 13. The CDR3 extends over 19 amino acids. CDR3 in DNA: TGTGCCAGCAGCTTAGCGGGCCCAGGGGGTCTCTCAGCTAACTATGGCTACACCTTC. Protein sequence: CASSLAGPGGLSANYGYTF.

This rearrangement joins TRBV9 to TRBJ2-1, with a weak D call TRBD2 (5 bases). The CDR3 is made up of 14 amino acids. Trimming took 9 bases from V and 10 from J, leaving 23 bases between them. Per the germline V gene, CDR1 is SGDLS and CDR2 is YYNGEE. The chain's CDR3 is CANSPGVIGREQFF. The CDR3 DNA reads TGTGCCAACTCCCCCGGGGTCATAGGGCGGGAGCAGTTCTTC. The full variable domain, its missing parts supplied by reference TRBV9 and TRBJ2-1, is DSGVTQTPKHLITATGQRVTLRCSPRSGDLSVYWYQQSLDQGLQFLIQYYNGEERAKGNILERFSAQQFPDLHSELNLSSLELGDSALYFCANSPGVIGREQFFGPGTRLTVL.

This chain connects TRBV5-4 to TRBJ2-1; 12 bases agree with TRBD2. Germline-derived CDR1 and CDR2 are SGHNT and YYREEE (reference sequence). The V segment lost 4 bases and the J segment 3 bases; nucleotides outside the gene matches: 5. The CDR3 is 16 amino acids. The CDR3: CASSPQLAGGYNEQFF. The DNA of the CDR3 is TGTGCCAGCAGCCCGCAACTAGCGGGAGGCTACAATGAGCAGTTCTTC.

The chain employs TRBV4-3 and TRBJ1-1; D is undetermined. There are 17 residues in the CDR3. V lost 4 bases to trimming and J lost 4 bases, with 22 bases between them. Germline-derived CDR1 and CDR2 are LGHNA and YSLEER. This CDR3 reads CASSPSMRRAGGTEAFF. The CDR3, as DNA: TGCGCCAGCAGCCCCTCGATGAGGAGAGCGGGAGGCACTGAAGCTTTCTTT.

This chain links TRBV20-1 with TRBJ2-1; D gene uncertain. This CDR3 is 11 amino acids long. Trimming took off 1 base at V and 15 bases at J, with 13 bases between the two ends. CDR1 and CDR2 from the germline V gene are DFQATT and SNEGSKA (reference sequence). The CDR3 is CSARVTHARFF. Here the CDR3 DNA reads TGCAGTGCTAGAGTTACCCACGCGCGGTTCTTC.

V and J are TRBV2 and TRBJ1-6, with D unresolved. Trimming removed 4 bases at V and 5 bases at J, with 18 bases between. The CDR3 is 17 amino acids. The germline gives CDR1 SNHLY, CDR2 FYNNEI. As DNA, the CDR3 is TGTGCCAGCAGTGCCAGGTTCCGCTCGGCAAATAATTCACCCCTCCACTTT. Its translation: CASSARFRSANNSPLHF.

The V gene is TRBV5-1, the J gene TRBJ2-5, with D unclear. The CDR3 extends over 14 amino acids. Germline values: CDR1 SGHRS, CDR2 YFSETQ. Deletions cut 0 bases from V and 0 bases from J, with 6 bases between. In DNA, the CDR3 is TGCGCCAGCAGCTTGGGAGGTTACCAAGAGACCCAGTACTTC. This encodes CASSLGGYQETQYF.

This clone was seen a single time. As DNA, the CDR3 is TGTGCCAGCAGCTCGCGACTTGGGTCCTACGAGCAGTACTTC. Amino acids: CASSSRLGSYEQYF. This rearrangement joins TRBV21-1 to TRBJ2-7; TRBD2 is taken as the D call from the table, unchecked against the DNA. TRBV21-1 is classified as a pseudogene. This CDR3 is 14 amino acids long.

The V gene is TRBV11-2, the J gene TRBJ2-3, with 7 bases identical to TRBD1. This CDR3 is 16 amino acids long. Germline values: CDR1 SGHAT, CDR2 FQNNGV. V lost 3 bases to trimming and J lost 4 bases; unmatched junction nucleotides: 10. The CDR3 loop reads CASSFSAGGIPDTQYF. As DNA, the CDR3 is TGTGCCAGCAGCTTCTCGGCAGGGGGTATCCCAGATACGCAGTATTTT.

The chain uses TRBV7-9 and TRBJ2-1; tentatively, D is TRBD1 (6 bases). Looked up from germline, CDR1 is SEHNR and CDR2 is FQNEAQ (reference sequence). Trimming took off 4 bases at V and 0 bases at J, with 10 bases between the two ends. The CDR3 consists of 15 residues. Written as DNA, the CDR3 is TGTGCCAGCAGCTGGGGGCAGGTCTCCTACAATGAGCAGTTCTTC. Its translation: CASSWGQVSYNEQFF.

This chain uses TRBV6-5 with TRBJ2-1; D remains ambiguous. The ends were cut back, 4 bases at V and 6 bases at J, with 7 bases in the middle. The CDR3 extends over 12 amino acids. Per the germline V gene, CDR1 is MNHEY and CDR2 is SVGAGI. Written as DNA, the CDR3 is TGTGCCAGCAGTTCCCTCCTCAATGAGCAGTTCTTC. This encodes CASSSLLNEQFF.

The chain couples TRBV2 to TRBJ1-1; no definite D call. This CDR3 has 11 amino acids. V was pared by 3 bases and J by 11 bases, with 10 bases between. The germline CDR1 and CDR2 sequences are SNHLY and FYNNEI. The CDR3 protein is CASSDELRAFF. As DNA, the CDR3 is TGTGCCAGCAGTGACGAGTTACGGGCTTTCTTT.